This T cell receptor (beta chain) was recovered during a study of shared T cell receptors in the human thymus. Method: immunoSEQ multiplex PCR; TCRdb's copy keeps in-frame clones and lacks some. The sample records about 380,000 clones, 85% to 95% being singletons. CDR1 and CDR2 from the germline V gene are MNHEY and SMNVEV (reference sequence). The CDR3 extends over 19 amino acids. Trimming cost V 7 bases and J 0 bases, with 22 bases left between them. The genes are TRBV27 and TRBJ2-6; D gene ambiguous. This clonotype originated in a human donor. Sequences were obtained from thymocytes. The CDR3 nucleotides are TGTGCCAGCACCCCGCTGGGTCAACGGAGCCCCTCTGGGGCCAACGTCCTGACTTTC. Its protein is CASTPLGQRSPSGANVLTF. The full variable domain, in which reference TRBV27 and TRBJ2-6 provide the parts outside the CDR3, is EAQVTQNPRYLITVTGKKLTVTCSQNMNHEYMSWYRQDPGLGLRQIYYSMNVEVTDKGDVPEGYKVSRKEKRNFPLILESPSPNQTSLYFCASTPLGQRSPSGANVLTFGAGSRLTVL.